The clone carrying this T cell receptor beta chain appeared a few times. Its specificity is not known. Amplification of TCR beta CDR3 regions was performed using RNA transcripts as template. HTBI primers were employed in a first-round RT-PCR of the TCR CDR3. TCRdb called the multiplex PCR reads again in MiXCR, with one record for every CDR3 protein. The sample includes hundreds of thousands of distinct CDR3 sequences, 13% to 15% of them seen just once. This sample stems from a study of T cells in Graves' hyperthyroidism and ophthalmopathy. The study's findings and limits: Most clonotypes expanded in thyroid above 0.001 were likewise present in blood. Patients with ophthalmopathy were separated from those with stable hyperthyroidism by a 13 V-J model.

Ophthalmopathy patients all had a Clinical Activity Score of at least 3, a NOSPECS grade of at least 4 and disease under 3 months old. CDR1 and CDR2 (germline): DFQATT, SNEGSKA (reference sequence). J lost 2 bases, V lost 3 bases, and 9 bases had no gene match. The CDR3 has 15 amino acids. The TCR comes from a woman aged 45-65 years with Graves' ophthalmopathy. Sample: blood. The J gene is TRBJ1-2, the V gene TRBV20-1; 7 bases line up with TRBD1. CDR3: CSARGDRDTNYGYTF. CDR3 bases: TGCAGTGCTAGGGGGGACAGAGATACCAACTATGGCTACACCTTC.